This T cell receptor (beta chain) was captured by sequencing in a study of blood T cell repertoires in COVID-19. Study overall: Material from acute and convalescent COVID-19 was sourced from the United States, Italy and Spain. Sample material is recorded as cDNA or gDNA derived from T cells, B-cell-depleted T cells, or PBMCs.

TCRdb's copy holds only in-frame clones and misses some; the assay was immunoSEQ multiplex PCR. The data hold about 97,000 clones, with approximately 87% observed a single time. Sequencing was performed on peripheral blood. The clonotype originates from a human donor in a cohort sampled during active COVID-19.

The CDR3 is CASSRGGPVETQYF. The DNA of the CDR3 is TGTGCCAGCAGCCGCGGCGGGCCGGTAGAGACCCAGTACTTC. This chain joins TRBV7-9 and TRBJ2-5; the D gene is possibly TRBD2 (5 bases). CDR1 and CDR2 (germline): SEHNR, FQNEAQ (reference sequence). The CDR3 is made up of 14 amino acids. Trimming took off 5 bases at V and 4 bases at J, with 14 bases between the two ends.